Shown below are 3 T cell receptor beta chains from a single sample sequenced in a study of cytomegalovirus exposure and HLA in healthy donors. It was with 60 Vbeta and 13 Jbeta primers that the PCR ran. The table came from immunoSEQ multiplex PCR; TCRdb's copy has only in-frame clones and leaves some out. The sample includes more than 95,000 clones, 70% to 80% of them seen just once. Sequencing used PBMCs. These receptors were collected from a woman aged 45-60 years in good health and CMV-seropositive.

This clone was found once. V is TRBV13 and J is TRBJ2-3; 10 bases are shared with TRBD2. The J segment lost 4 bases and the V segment lost 0 bases, leaving 4 bases of the junction unmatched. There are 16 residues in the CDR3. Germline CDR1 reads PRHDT; CDR2 reads FYEKMQ (reference sequence). In nucleotides, the CDR3 is TGTGCCAGCAGCTTAGGCCGGACTAGCGGTTCAGATACGCAGTATTTT. Its protein is CASSLGRTSGSDTQYF.

This chain uses TRBV5-1 with TRBJ2-1; 10 nucleotides agree with TRBD2. Trimming cost V 0 bases and J 8 bases; bases outside gene matches: 5. CDR1 is SGHRS, CDR2 YFSETQ, per germline. The CDR3 is 15 amino acids. This CDR3 reads CASSLVAGGGDEQFF. The CDR3 nucleotides read TGCGCCAGCAGCTTGGTAGCGGGGGGCGGTGATGAGCAGTTCTTC.

The chain joins TRBV7-8 to TRBJ2-5, with a tentative D call TRBD2 (5 bases). The assigned J gene may be wrong: the sequence end matches TRBJ2-7 better. CDR3 length: 15 residues. CDR1 SGHVS and CDR2 FQNEAQ come from the germline V gene. For the CDR3, the DNA is TGTGCCAGCAGCTTAGCTGGGAGTGCCTCCTACGAGCAGTACTTC. It translates to CASSLAGSASYEQYF.